This T cell receptor (beta chain) was captured in a study of tumor-infiltrating lymphocytes in glioblastoma multiforme. Overall study findings and caveats: TCR plus mutation findings rest on a single glioblastoma patient. No surface-marker sorting into functional T cell subtypes was done. Clone frequencies may be distorted by unequal TCR transcripts per cell.

CDR1 and CDR2 from the germline V gene are SGHAT and FQNNGV. There are 15 residues in the CDR3. As regards this clonotype: Its matching antigen is unknown. Likely a read error: the CDR3 ends without its conserved phenylalanine or tryptophan.

TCRB libraries came from RNA via three nested multiplex PCR rounds. TCRB-specific cDNA synthesis used approximately 0.52 ug of total RNA. TCRdb recomputed calls from the multiplex PCR reads with MiXCR, one row per CDR3 protein. The table shows 15,000 to 25,000 distinct CDR3 sequences, with 65% to 80% occurring only once. Material: peripheral blood. The chain uses TRBV11-2 and TRBJ2-1; D gene uncertain. This receptor was taken from a male donor with glioblastoma. CDR3 coding DNA: TGTGCCAGCAGGAAAATTAGGGTGATCTACGATGAGCAGTTCCTC. Amino acids: CASRKIRVIYDEQFL.